This T cell receptor (beta chain) originates from a study of regulatory T cells in long-lasting Graves disease. Study as a whole: Persistent Graves' disease meant over 5 years of antithyroid drugs with positive TSH receptor antibodies. Study results and caveats: A greater number of public clonotypes (roughly 2,700) was shared by persistent patients than by new patients (about 990). Persistent Graves' patients showed less TCR diversity than newly diagnosed patients showed. Researchers reported studying only peripheral blood, not thyroid tissue.

This CDR3 contains 14 residues. With 5 bases clipped from V and 5 bases from J, the junction kept 4 bases outside the gene matches. Germline assignment: CDR1 LNHNV and CDR2 YYDKDF (reference sequence). Documented time point: persistent/refractory GD, antithyroid drugs over 5 years with positive TRAb. There was RNA extracted from PBMCs, and the TCR library was made from it. Concerning this clonotype: Its antigen remains unidentified. Being one base from a much bigger clone, this may be a read error.

CDR3 regions were amplified by Arm-PCR using iRepertoire HTBI primers to build TCR beta libraries. MiXCR, run by TCRdb on the multiplex PCR reads, gives a single entry per CDR3 protein. This repertoire shows more than 650,000 distinct CDR3 sequences, 30% found once; its top ten account for about two fifths. The specimen was peripheral blood mononuclear cells (PBMCs), collected when the disease was refractory, from a patient treated with antithyroid drugs. This receptor was obtained from a female donor with Graves disease. This chain connects TRBV15 to TRBJ1-2, with TRBD1 matching over 11 bases. The CDR3 coding sequence is TGTGCCACCAGCTCCGGGACAGGGGGATATGGCTACACCTTC. It encodes CATSSGTGGYGYTF.